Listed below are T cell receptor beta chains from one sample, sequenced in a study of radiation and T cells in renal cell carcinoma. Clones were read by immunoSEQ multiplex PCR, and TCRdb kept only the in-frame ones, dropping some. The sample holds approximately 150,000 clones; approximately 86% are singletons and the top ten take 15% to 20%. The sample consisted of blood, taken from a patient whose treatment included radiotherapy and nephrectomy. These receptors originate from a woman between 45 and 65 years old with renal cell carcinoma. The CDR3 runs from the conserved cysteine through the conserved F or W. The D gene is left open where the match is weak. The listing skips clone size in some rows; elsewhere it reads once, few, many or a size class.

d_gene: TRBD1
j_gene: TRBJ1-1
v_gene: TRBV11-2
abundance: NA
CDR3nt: TGTGCCAGCAGGATACAGGGGAGGCCTGAAGCTTTCTTT
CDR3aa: CASRIQGRPEAFF

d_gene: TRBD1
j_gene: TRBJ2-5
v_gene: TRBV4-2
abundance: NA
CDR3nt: TGTGCCAGCAGCCAAGAGACAGGGGGAGAGACCCAGTACTTC
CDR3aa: CASSQETGGETQYF

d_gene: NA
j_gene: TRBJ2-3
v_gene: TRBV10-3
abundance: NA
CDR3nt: TGTGCCAGTAGAGGGGGGACAGATGATACGCAGTATTTT
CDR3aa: CASRGGTDDTQYF

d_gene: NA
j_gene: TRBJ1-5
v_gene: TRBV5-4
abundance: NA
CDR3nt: TGTGCCAGCAGCCTCAACGGGGCGGTGAGCAATCAGCCCCAGCATTTT
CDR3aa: CASSLNGAVSNQPQHF

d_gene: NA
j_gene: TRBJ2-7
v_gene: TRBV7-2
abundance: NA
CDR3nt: TGTGCCAGCACTAAGGGGCAGGGATATTCCTACGAGCAGTACTTC
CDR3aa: CASTKGQGYSYEQYF

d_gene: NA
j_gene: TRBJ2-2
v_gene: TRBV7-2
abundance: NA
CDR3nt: TGTGCCAGCAGCACCGGACCCCCGGGGAAGCTGTTTTTT
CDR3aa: CASSTGPPGKLFF

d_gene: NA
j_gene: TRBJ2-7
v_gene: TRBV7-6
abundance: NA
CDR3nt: TGTGCCAGCAGCTTAGATGGGGGATACGAGCAGTACTTC
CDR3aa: CASSLDGGYEQYF

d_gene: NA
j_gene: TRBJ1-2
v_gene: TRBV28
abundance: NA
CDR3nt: TGTGCCATCGGACACCCAATTTATGGCTACACCTTC
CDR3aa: CAIGHPIYGYTF

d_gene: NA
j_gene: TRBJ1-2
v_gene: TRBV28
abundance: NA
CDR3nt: TGTGCCAGCAGATCCTGGACGGGGCGGAACTATGGCTACACCTTC
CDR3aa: CASRSWTGRNYGYTF

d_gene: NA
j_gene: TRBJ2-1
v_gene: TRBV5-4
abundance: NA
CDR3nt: TGTGCCAGCAGTCATGACCAGCCCTCAGTAGATGAGCAGTTCTTC
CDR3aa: CASSHDQPSVDEQFF

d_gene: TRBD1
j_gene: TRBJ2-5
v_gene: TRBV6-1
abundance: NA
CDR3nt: TGTGCCAGCAGCCGGGACAGGGTTGAAGAGACCCAGTACTTC
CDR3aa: CASSRDRVEETQYF

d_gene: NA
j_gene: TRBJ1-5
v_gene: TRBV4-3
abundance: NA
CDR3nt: TGCGCCAGCAGCCAAGTCTGGGGGAATCAGCCCCAGCATTTT
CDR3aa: CASSQVWGNQPQHF

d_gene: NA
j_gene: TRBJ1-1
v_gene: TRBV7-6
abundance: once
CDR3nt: TGTGCCAGCAGCTTAGCTGGGAACACTGAAGCTTTCTTT
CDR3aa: CASSLAGNTEAFF

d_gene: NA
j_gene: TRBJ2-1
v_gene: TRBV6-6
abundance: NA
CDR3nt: TGTGCCAGCAGTTACTCTTCCGGAGTGAATGAGCAGTTCTTC
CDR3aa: CASSYSSGVNEQFF

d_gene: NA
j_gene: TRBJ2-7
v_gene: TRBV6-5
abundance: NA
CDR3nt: TGTGCCAGCGGCGAGGACAGCCTAATTGCGGAGCAGTACTTC
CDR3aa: CASGEDSLIAEQYF

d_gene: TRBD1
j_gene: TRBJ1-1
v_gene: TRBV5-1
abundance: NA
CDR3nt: TGCGCCAGCAGCCAGACAGGGCCCCTAAACACTGAAGCTTTCTTT
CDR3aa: CASSQTGPLNTEAFF

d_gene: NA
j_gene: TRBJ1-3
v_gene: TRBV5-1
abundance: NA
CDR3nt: TGCGCCAGCAGCCCACCGGGCGCCGGAAAAGACACCATATATTTT
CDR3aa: CASSPPGAGKDTIYF

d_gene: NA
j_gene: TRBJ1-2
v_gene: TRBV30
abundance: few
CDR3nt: TGTGCCTGGTCGACTAACTATGGCTACACCTTC
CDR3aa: CAWSTNYGYTF

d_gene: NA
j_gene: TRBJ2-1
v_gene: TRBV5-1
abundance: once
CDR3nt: TGCGCCAGCAGCTTGGTGGGTTTCTCCTACAATGAGCAGTTCTTC
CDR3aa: CASSLVGFSYNEQFF

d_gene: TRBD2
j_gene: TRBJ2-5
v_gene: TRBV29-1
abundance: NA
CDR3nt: TGCAGCGTCGCGGGACTAGCGGGGAGTAAAGAGACCCAGTACTTC
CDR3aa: CSVAGLAGSKETQYF

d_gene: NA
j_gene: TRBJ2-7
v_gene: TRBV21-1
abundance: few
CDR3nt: TGTGCCAGCAGCAAAGAAAGAGTGGACAGGGGGTCCCACGAGCAGTACTTC
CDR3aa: CASSKERVDRGSHEQYF

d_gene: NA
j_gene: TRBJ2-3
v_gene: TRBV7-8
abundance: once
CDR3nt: TGTGCCAGCAGCTTAGCGGTAGCCACAGATACGCAGTATTTT
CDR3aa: CASSLAVATDTQYF

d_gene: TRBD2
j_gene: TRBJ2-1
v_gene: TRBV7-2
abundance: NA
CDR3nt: TGTGCCAGCAGCGTCTATGAAGGGACTAGCGGGGGGCCCCCCCCGTTCTTC
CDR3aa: CASSVYEGTSGGPPPFF

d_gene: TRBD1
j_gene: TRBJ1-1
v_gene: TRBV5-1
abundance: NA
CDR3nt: TGCGCCAGCAGGACAGGGCCAAACACTGAAGCTTTCTTT
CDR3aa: CASRTGPNTEAFF

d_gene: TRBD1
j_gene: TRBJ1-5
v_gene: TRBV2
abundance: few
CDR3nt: TGTGCCAGCAGTGACCAGGGGGGCAATCAGCCCCAGCATTTT
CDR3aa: CASSDQGGNQPQHF

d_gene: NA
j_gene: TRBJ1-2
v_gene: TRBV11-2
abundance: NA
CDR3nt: TGTGCCAGCAGAACCGACGGCTATGGCTACACCTTC
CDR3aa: CASRTDGYGYTF

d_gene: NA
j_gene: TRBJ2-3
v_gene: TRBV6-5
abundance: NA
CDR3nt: TGTGCCAGCAGTTACTACGGCAGGGAGGTTTCAGATACGCAGTATTTT
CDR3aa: CASSYYGREVSDTQYF

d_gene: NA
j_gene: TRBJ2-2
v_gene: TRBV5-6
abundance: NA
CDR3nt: TGTGCCAGCAGCTTGGCCGGCGGAACCACCGGGGAGCTGTTTTTT
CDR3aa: CASSLAGGTTGELFF

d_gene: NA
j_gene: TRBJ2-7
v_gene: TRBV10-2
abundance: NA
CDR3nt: TGCGCCAGCAAGTCTTCTGACTACGAGCAGTACTTC
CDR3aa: CASKSSDYEQYF

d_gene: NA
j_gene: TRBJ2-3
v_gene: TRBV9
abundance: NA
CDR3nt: TGTGCCAGCAGCGTAGCTGGGGGCGCAGATACGCAGTATTTT
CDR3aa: CASSVAGGADTQYF

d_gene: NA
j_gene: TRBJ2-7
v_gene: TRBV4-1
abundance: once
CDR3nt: TGCGCCAGCAGCCCGGGTTACAGGGATCCCTACGAGCAGTACTTC
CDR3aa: CASSPGYRDPYEQYF

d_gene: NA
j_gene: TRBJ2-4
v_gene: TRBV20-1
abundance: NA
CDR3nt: TGCAGTGCTACCGACAGAGACATTCAGTACTTC
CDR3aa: CSATDRDIQYF

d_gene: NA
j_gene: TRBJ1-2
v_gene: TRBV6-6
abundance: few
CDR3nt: TGTGCCAGCAGTTACTCGGAGGGAGGGGCTAACTATGGCTACACCTTC
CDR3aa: CASSYSEGGANYGYTF

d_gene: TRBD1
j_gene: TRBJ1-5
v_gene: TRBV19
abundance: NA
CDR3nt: TGTGCCAGTAGTATAGCAATGGGACAGGGCAATCAGCCCCAGCATTTT
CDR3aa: CASSIAMGQGNQPQHF

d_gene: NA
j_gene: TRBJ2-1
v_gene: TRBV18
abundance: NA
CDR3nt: TGTGCCAGCTCACCGTCTGTTCAGATTCTCAATGAGCAGTTCTTC
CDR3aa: CASSPSVQILNEQFF

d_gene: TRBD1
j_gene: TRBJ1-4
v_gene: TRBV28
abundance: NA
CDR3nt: TGTGCCAGCAGAGGGGGCGCGGGTGAAAAACTGTTTTTT
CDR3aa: CASRGGAGEKLFF

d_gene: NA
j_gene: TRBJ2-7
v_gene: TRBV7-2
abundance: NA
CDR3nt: TGTGCCAGCAGCCCTGTGGGTGGGTCCTCCTACGAGCAGTACTTC
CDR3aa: CASSPVGGSSYEQYF

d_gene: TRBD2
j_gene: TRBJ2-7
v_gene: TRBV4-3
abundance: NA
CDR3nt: TGCGCCAGCAGCCAAACAAGGGGGACTAGCGGGGGTGCCAAAAACGAGCAGTACTTC
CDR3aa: CASSQTRGTSGGAKNEQYF

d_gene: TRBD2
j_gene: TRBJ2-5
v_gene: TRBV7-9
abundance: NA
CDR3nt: TGTGCCAGCAGCTCCACCGCTAGCGGCGAGACCCAGTACTTC
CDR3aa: CASSSTASGETQYF

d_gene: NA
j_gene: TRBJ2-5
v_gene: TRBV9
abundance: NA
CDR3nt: TGTGCCAGCAGCCCCGAGGGGGAGACCCAGTACTTC
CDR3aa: CASSPEGETQYF

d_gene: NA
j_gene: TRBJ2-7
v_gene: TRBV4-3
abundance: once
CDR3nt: TGCGCCAGCAGCCAAGGCCCCCAGGGGCTACTTTCCTACGAGCAGTACTTC
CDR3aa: CASSQGPQGLLSYEQYF

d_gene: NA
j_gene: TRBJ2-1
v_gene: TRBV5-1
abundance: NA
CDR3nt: TGCGCCAGCAGCTTGGAAGGGACTGAGAACAATGAGCAGTTCTTC
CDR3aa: CASSLEGTENNEQFF

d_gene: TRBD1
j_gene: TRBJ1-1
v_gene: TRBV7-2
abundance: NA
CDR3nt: TGTGCCAGCAGCTTATGGACAGGGAAGTCGGTGAACACTGAAGCTTTCTTT
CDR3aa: CASSLWTGKSVNTEAFF

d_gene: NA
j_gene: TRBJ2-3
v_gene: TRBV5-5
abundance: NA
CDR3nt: TGTGCCAGCAGCCAAGTACGGGAGCCGACAGATACGCAGTATTTT
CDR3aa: CASSQVREPTDTQYF

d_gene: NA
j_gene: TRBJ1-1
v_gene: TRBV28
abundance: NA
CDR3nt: TGTGCCAGCATAGAAGGGGGGACGCGGGACACTGAAGCTTTCTTT
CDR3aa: CASIEGGTRDTEAFF

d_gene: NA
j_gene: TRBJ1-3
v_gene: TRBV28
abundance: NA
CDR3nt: TGTGCCAGCGCGCTGTACAGGGACTCTGGAAACACCATATATTTT
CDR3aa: CASALYRDSGNTIYF

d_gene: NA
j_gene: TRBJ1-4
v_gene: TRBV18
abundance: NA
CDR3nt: TGTGCCAGCTCACCCGTGCAGGGGTCAAGTTCAAATGAAAAACTGTTTTTT
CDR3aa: CASSPVQGSSSNEKLFF

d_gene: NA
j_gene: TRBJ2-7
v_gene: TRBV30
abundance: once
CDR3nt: TGTGCCTGGGGTAACTCCTACGAGCAGTACTTC
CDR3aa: CAWGNSYEQYF